The source of this T cell receptor beta chain is a study of OX40 agonist ivuxolimab in advanced cancers. Measured with immunoSEQ multiplex PCR; TCRdb has only the in-frame clones, and not every one. The table has around 71,000 clones, around 87% seen once. Trimming left V 2 bases short and J 0 bases short, with 8 bases between. This CDR3 has 16 residues. Germline CDR1 and CDR2: MDHEN and SYDVKM. This clone was observed a handful of times. This chain joins TRBV28 and TRBJ1-6; D not certain. This sample comprised CD4+ or CD8+ T cells sorted from blood, obtained in a trial of the OX40 agonist ivuxolimab. The source of this sequence is an adult with an advanced solid tumor such as melanoma, head and neck, liver or kidney cancer. CDR3 in DNA: TGTGCCAGCAGTTTAGCCAGCTACTCCTATAATTCACCCCTCCACTTT. Its translation is CASSLASYSYNSPLHF.